These 24 T cell receptor beta chains originate from one sample sequenced in a study of T cell repertoires in cytomegalovirus infection. TCRdb independently ran MiXCR on the reads; one entry per CDR3 protein. There are roughly 180,000 distinct CDR3 sequences in the sample; approximately 18% occur only once, and 20% to 25% lies in the top ten. Sequencing input: CD8+ T cells from PBMCs. Source of these receptors: a human donor in good health (CMV status not recorded). Some clones in this sample may be carry-over from other donors' samples.

This clonotype was observed once. This rearrangement joins TRBV6-8 to TRBJ1-6, with D unresolved. The CDR3 covers 11 residues. With 6 bases removed from V and 10 bases from J, the gap between germline ends came to 7 bases. Germline assignment: CDR1 MNHGY and CDR2 SAAAGT. The CDR3 DNA reads as TGTGCCAGCAGGGGTACATCACCCCTCCACTTT. This codes for CASRGTSPLHF.

This clonotype was seen a few times. CDR3 nucleotide sequence: TGTGCCAGTAGAAGGGAGACTAGCGGGGAACCCACAGATACGCAGTATTTT. Encoded protein: CASRRETSGEPTDTQYF. The gene calls are TRBV19 and TRBJ2-3, with 11 bases identical to TRBD2. Germline CDR1 and CDR2: LNHDA and SQIVND (reference sequence). The CDR3 is 17 amino acids. With V trimmed by 6 bases and J by 2 bases, 10 bases remained unmatched.

This clonotype has just a few counts. The chain recombines TRBV6-1 with TRBJ2-1, with D hard to call. There are 14 residues in the CDR3. The germline V gene has CDR1 MNHNS and CDR2 SASEGT. Trimming stripped 5 bases from V and 4 bases from J, with 12 bases between. CDR3 amino acids: CASSILGSYNEQFF. CDR3 nucleotide sequence: TGTGCCAGCAGTATACTGGGTAGTTACAATGAGCAGTTCTTC.

This clonotype has a count of ten or more. The rearrangement joins TRBV7-2 to TRBJ2-1; 7 positions agree with TRBD1. The germline CDR1 and CDR2 sequences are SGHTA and FQGNSA. The V and J ends lost 5 bases and 1 base, in that order; junction bases with no gene match: 5. This CDR3 is built from 15 residues. In DNA form, the CDR3 reads TGTGCCAGCAGCCTCCGGGACAGATCCTACAATGAGCAGTTCTTC. It encodes CASSLRDRSYNEQFF.

This rearrangement joins TRBV7-9 to TRBJ2-1, with TRBD2 matching over 8 bases. V gave up 5 bases and J gave up 7 bases; unmatched junction bases: 16. There are 17 residues in the CDR3. Looked up from germline, CDR1 is SEHNR and CDR2 is FQNEAQ (reference sequence). CDR3 sequence: CASSTIAGLRVENEQFF. DNA for the CDR3: TGTGCCAGCAGCACCATAGCGGGGTTAAGGGTAGAGAATGAGCAGTTCTTC.

The sample holds many counts of this clonotype. The rearrangement uses TRBV6-2 or TRBV6-3 and TRBJ1-1; D not certain. The CDR3 length is 13 residues. Trimming removed 2 bases from V and 4 bases from J, with 8 bases in between. CDR1 is MNHEY and CDR2 is SVGEGT in the germline V gene. CDR3 DNA: TGTGCCAGCAGTTACGAAGTGACCACTGAAGCTTTCTTT. Its translation is CASSYEVTTEAFF.

The J gene is TRBJ2-1, the V gene TRBV29-1; the match to TRBD2 covers 10 bases. The CDR3 contains 14 residues. Germline CDR1 is SQVTM and CDR2 is ANQGSEA. Unmatched junction bases numbered 15, after V lost 4 bases and J lost 15 bases. In DNA form, the CDR3 reads TGCAGCGTTGTAATTGCGGAATTAGCGGGGGGAAGGTTCTTC. This gives the protein CSVVIAELAGGRFF.

This chain uses TRBV7-6 with TRBJ2-3; unclear D gene. This CDR3 has 14 residues. Trimming removed 5 bases at V and 4 bases at J, with 13 bases between. In germline, CDR1 is SGHVS, CDR2 FNYEAQ. CDR3 in DNA: TGTGCCAGCAGCCTCCGGCCTTCGCCAGATACGCAGTATTTT. This codes for CASSLRPSPDTQYF.

This sequence joins TRBV6-6 and TRBJ2-5, with unresolved D. V was cut by 6 bases and J by 5 bases, with 13 bases left in between. Per the germline V gene, CDR1 is MNHNY and CDR2 is SVGAGI (reference sequence). The CDR3 totals 13 residues. For the CDR3, the DNA is TGTGCCAGCAGGCACGACATAACCGAGACCCAGTACTTC. Residues: CASRHDITETQYF.

This clonotype appeared a few times. The gene calls are TRBV6-1 and TRBJ1-1, with a possible D match to TRBD1 (6 bases). Trimming removed 6 bases from V and 4 bases from J, with 18 bases in between. The CDR3 spans 15 residues. Germline V CDR1 and CDR2: MNHNS, SASEGT. The CDR3 loop reads CASRTRGDSPTEAFF. The CDR3 DNA reads as TGTGCCAGCAGGACCAGGGGCGACAGTCCCACTGAAGCTTTCTTT.

The rearrangement links TRBV27 to TRBJ2-3, with 10 bases fitting TRBD1. The CDR3 runs 17 residues. In germline, CDR1 is MNHEY, CDR2 SMNVEV (reference sequence). V gave up 6 bases and J gave up 3 bases; unmatched junction bases: 12. The CDR3 region is CASSTSPRDRGTDTQYF. Here the CDR3 DNA reads TGTGCCAGCAGCACATCCCCCAGGGACAGGGGTACAGATACGCAGTATTTT.

The CDR3 bases are TGTGCCTGGGCCAGGGTGGGGACAACTAGCTACAATGAGCAGTTCTTC. Translated, it gives CAWARVGTTSYNEQFF. The chain combines TRBV30 with TRBJ2-1; the D gene is possibly TRBD1 (6 bases). Per germline, CDR1 GTSNPN and CDR2 SVGIG (reference sequence). The CDR3 runs 16 residues. V lost 5 bases to trimming and J lost 3 bases, with 20 bases between them.

V is TRBV25-1 and J is TRBJ1-2; 8 bases line up with TRBD1. This CDR3 spans 13 amino acids. Germline V lookup: CDR1 MGHDK, CDR2 SYGVNS. The trim removed 4 bases at V and 4 bases at J, leaving 2 bases unmatched. CDR3 nucleotide sequence: TGTGCCAGCAGTGGGACAGGGATCTATGGCTACACCTTC. Translating it yields CASSGTGIYGYTF.

This clonotype has more than one count but fewer than ten. The chain joins TRBV12-3 or TRBV12-4 to TRBJ2-2; a weak D match, TRBD2 (6 bases). Trimming took 7 bases from V and 2 from J, leaving 11 bases between them. The CDR3 is 14 residues long. The CDR3, as DNA: TGTGCCAGCATCGGGGGAGCAAACACCGGGGAGCTGTTTTTT. It translates to CASIGGANTGELFF.

This clonotype appeared a few times. The chain is built from TRBV11-2 and TRBJ2-7, with 13 bases identical to TRBD2. Germline V gene sequence: CDR1 SGHAT, CDR2 FQNNGV. V was clipped by 3 bases and J by 3 bases; unmatched bases: 2. The CDR3 spans 15 residues. The CDR3 here is CASSLGLAGIYEQYF. The CDR3 bases are TGTGCCAGCAGCTTGGGACTAGCGGGGATCTACGAGCAGTACTTC.

J is TRBJ2-7 and V is TRBV6-2 or TRBV6-3, with D perhaps TRBD1 (6 bases). Germline V gives CDR1 MNHEY, CDR2 SVGEGT. Trimming cost V 6 bases and J 3 bases, with 9 bases left between them. CDR3 length: 12 amino acids. This CDR3 is CASSRTVYEQYF. Written as DNA, the CDR3 is TGTGCCAGCAGCAGGACAGTCTACGAGCAGTACTTC.

The table lists this clonotype with a few counts. The genes are TRBV7-9 and TRBJ2-1; tentative D call: TRBD2 (9 bases). Germline lookup yields CDR1 SEHNR and CDR2 FQNEAQ (reference sequence). Deletions cut 6 bases from V and 6 bases from J, with 21 bases between. This CDR3 is 16 amino acids long. In DNA form, the CDR3 reads TGTGCCAGCAGTCGTCCCCTAGCGGGACAGGCCAATGAGCAGTTCTTC. Its translation is CASSRPLAGQANEQFF.

The chain links TRBV6-4 to TRBJ2-4, with D possibly being TRBD2 (6 bases). Trimming removed 5 bases at V and 8 bases at J, with 16 bases between. The CDR3 totals 14 residues. The germline V gene has CDR1 MRHNA and CDR2 SNTAGT. CDR3 protein: CASSQKAEGDIQYF. The CDR3 DNA is TGTGCCAGCAGTCAAAAGGCGGAGGGAGACATTCAGTACTTC.

At least ten counts were recorded for this clonotype. Here the CDR3 reads CASSLAGSMNTEAFF. As DNA, the CDR3 is TGTGCCAGCAGCTTAGCGGGCTCCATGAACACTGAAGCTTTCTTT. The chain has TRBV7-2 and TRBJ1-1; D is unclear. The V gene lost 0 bases and the J gene lost 0 bases, with 8 bases spanning the gap. The CDR3 has 15 amino acids. CDR1 is SGHTA and CDR2 is FQGNSA in the germline V gene. Variable domain in full (rest from reference TRBV7-2 and TRBJ1-1): GAGVSQSPSNKVTEKGKDVELRCDPISGHTALYWYRQSLGQGLEFLIYFQGNSAPDKSGLPSDRFSAERTGGSVSTLTIQRTQQEDSAVYLCASSLAGSMNTEAFFGQGTRLTVV.

Ten or more counts support this clonotype. This sequence joins TRBV29-1 and TRBJ1-2, with unresolved D. Germline loops: CDR1 SQVTM, CDR2 ANQGSEA. The V and J ends lost 2 bases and 6 bases respectively, with 10 bases between them. The CDR3 is made up of 12 amino acids. The CDR3 sequence: CSVETDENGYTF. CDR3 sequence (DNA): TGCAGCGTTGAAACGGATGAAAATGGCTACACCTTC.

The chain employs TRBV5-1 and TRBJ2-6; 11 bases agree with TRBD2. CDR1 and CDR2 (germline): SGHRS, YFSETQ. This CDR3 spans 16 amino acids. Unmatched junction bases numbered 7, after V lost 0 bases and J lost 11 bases. The CDR3 region is CASSLVGTSGGYVLTF. CDR3 nucleotide sequence: TGCGCCAGCAGCTTGGTTGGGACTAGCGGCGGTTACGTCCTGACTTTC.

About this clonotype itself: At one of its ends the junction is not consistent with the germline gene, which may arise from a read error. J is TRBJ2-1 and V is TRBV20-1; tentative D call: TRBD2 (6 bases). Germline V gene data show CDR1 as DFQATT and CDR2 as SNEGSKA (reference sequence). CDR3 size: 15 residues. The CDR3 DNA reads TGCAGCGCTAGAGGTCCTTCTGAGGAGGGCAATGAGCAGTTCTTC. The encoded protein is CSARGPSEEGNEQFF.

This clonotype has just a few counts. The CDR3 here is CASSKIAGYINYGYTF. The CDR3 region has the DNA TGTGCCAGCAGCAAAATTGCAGGCTACATTAACTATGGCTACACCTTC. V is TRBV7-9 and J is TRBJ1-2, with D unresolved. Germline values: CDR1 SEHNR, CDR2 FQNEAQ (reference sequence). V dropped 5 bases and J dropped 1 base, with 17 bases sitting between them. There are 16 residues in the CDR3.

The chain joins TRBV29-1 to TRBJ2-1; 15 bases agree with TRBD2. The CDR3 spans 17 residues. Germline V gene data show CDR1 as SQVTM and CDR2 as ANQGSEA. Losses at the gene ends were 6 bases for V and 1 base for J; bases not matched to a gene: 7. The CDR3 is CSVAGTSGGRSYNEQFF. DNA of the CDR3: TGCAGCGTAGCCGGGACTAGCGGGGGGCGGTCCTACAATGAGCAGTTCTTC.